These 28 T cell receptor beta chains came from one sample sequenced in a study of T cell responses to AZD1222 COVID-19 vaccine. Produced via immunoSEQ multiplex PCR; TCRdb's table is partial and in-frame only. The data contain some 190,000 clones, around 90% of them singletons. The sequenced sample was peripheral blood, obtained 28 days after the second AZD1222 dose. The receptors shown here come from an adult who received the AZD1222 COVID-19 vaccine.

This clone turned up a few times. The V gene is TRBV2, the J gene TRBJ2-2, with 8 nucleotides matching TRBD2. V was clipped by 3 bases and J by 4 bases; unmatched bases: 4. There are 15 residues in the CDR3. The germline gives CDR1 SNHLY, CDR2 FYNNEI. The chain's CDR3 is CASSDGLASTGELFF. In DNA, the CDR3 is TGTGCCAGCAGTGATGGACTAGCAAGCACCGGGGAGCTGTTTTTT.

The V and J genes are TRBV2 and TRBJ1-4, with D perhaps matching TRBD1 (5 bases). The germline V gene encodes CDR1 SNHLY and CDR2 FYNNEI. V lost 4 bases, J lost 4 bases, and 22 bases lay in between. The CDR3 consists of 18 residues. CDR3 sequence reads: CASSVFRDRKRGNEKLFF. The DNA of the CDR3 is TGTGCCAGCAGTGTGTTTCGGGACCGCAAACGGGGTAATGAAAAACTGTTTTTT.

In its sample, this clone was seen a few times. V and J are TRBV6-2 or TRBV6-3 and TRBJ2-2, with 9 positions matching TRBD1. The CDR3 is 15 amino acids. The germline V gene has CDR1 MNHEY and CDR2 SVGEGT. J gave up 8 bases and V 2 bases, and 6 bases lay outside the gene matches. The CDR3 sequence is CASSYSWDRVGELFF. The CDR3 region has the DNA TGTGCCAGCAGTTACAGTTGGGACAGGGTAGGGGAGCTGTTTTTT.

The V and J genes are TRBV6-1 and TRBJ1-2, with D possibly TRBD1 on 5 matching bases. The CDR3 is 18 amino acids. Germline CDR1 is MNHNS and CDR2 is SASEGT. Between the trimmed V and J ends, which lost 2 bases and 1 base, there was a span of 20 bases. CDR3 residues: CASSENGQGRSGNYGYTF. The CDR3 coding sequence is TGTGCCAGCAGTGAAAACGGCCAGGGCAGGTCCGGTAACTATGGCTACACCTTC.

This rearrangement joins TRBV7-3 to TRBJ2-1; D is uncertain. CDR3 length: 17 residues. Germline V CDR1 and CDR2: SGHTA, FQGTGA. V was shortened by 4 bases and J by 0 bases, with 16 bases between the two germline ends. CDR3 in DNA: TGTGCCAGCAGCTCCCCAGGAGACCCGAGCTCCTACAATGAGCAGTTCTTC. Its translation is CASSSPGDPSSYNEQFF.

This clone has just a few counts. The gene calls are TRBV19 and TRBJ2-6; no reliable D call. The CDR3 is 15 residues long. V was cut by 11 bases and J by 0 bases, with 14 bases left in between. Germline V gene sequence: CDR1 LNHDA, CDR2 SQIVND (reference sequence). The CDR3 coding sequence is TGTGCCGGATATACTCCGCCCTCTGGGGCCAACGTCCTGACTTTC. This gives the protein CAGYTPPSGANVLTF. The full variable domain, completed using reference TRBV19 and TRBJ2-6, is DGGITQSPKYLFRKEGQNVTLSCEQNLNHDAMYWYRQDPGQGLRLIYYSQIVNDFQKGDIAEGYSVSREKKESFPLTVTSAQKNPTAFYLCAGYTPPSGANVLTFGAGSRLTVL.

V gene TRBV5-4 combines with J gene TRBJ2-1, with 13 bases fitting TRBD2. V was pared by 1 base and J by 6 bases, with 4 bases of the junction left unmatched. This CDR3 spans 16 amino acids. The V gene's germline CDR1 is SGHNT and CDR2 YYREEE (reference sequence). The CDR3 DNA is TGTGCCAGCAGCTTGAGTTGGACTAGCGGGAGCAATGAGCAGTTCTTC. Translated: CASSLSWTSGSNEQFF. The whole variable domain, filled in from reference TRBV5-4 and TRBJ2-1, reads ETGVTQSPTHLIKTRGQQVTLRCSSQSGHNTVSWYQQALGQGPQFIFQYYREEENGRGNFPPRFSGLQFPNYSSELNVNALELDDSALYLCASSLSWTSGSNEQFFGPGTRLTVL.

This clone was seen more than once but under ten times. The V gene is TRBV7-9, the J gene TRBJ1-4, with a weak D call TRBD1 (6 bases). This CDR3 contains 15 residues. Deletions cut 5 bases from V and 0 bases from J, with 10 bases between. CDR1 is SEHNR, CDR2 FQNEAQ, per germline (reference sequence). The chain's CDR3 is CASSPKGATNEKLFF. CDR3 bases: TGTGCCAGCAGCCCAAAGGGGGCAACTAATGAAAAACTGTTTTTT.

The CDR3 DNA reads TGTGCCAGCAGCCAACAGGGGGCGTTTGGTGGCTACACCTTC. This encodes CASSQQGAFGGYTF. The chain recombines TRBV3-1 (or the pseudogene TRBV3-2) with TRBJ1-2; 8 bases map to TRBD1. CDR3 length: 14 residues. With 2 bases clipped from V and 7 bases from J, the junction kept 6 bases outside the gene matches. Germline assignment: CDR1 LGHDT and CDR2 YNNKEL (reference sequence).

The chain recombines TRBV18 with TRBJ1-6; D ambiguous. With 5 bases removed from V and 9 bases from J, the gap between germline ends came to 8 bases. The CDR3 loop spans 12 amino acids. Per germline, CDR1 KGHSH and CDR2 LQKENI. This CDR3 is CASSAPPSPLHF. The CDR3 nucleotides are TGTGCCAGCTCAGCGCCACCTTCACCCCTCCACTTT.

The chain couples TRBV9 to TRBJ2-5; 14 nucleotides match TRBD2. J gave up 5 bases and V 2 bases, and 2 bases lay outside the gene matches. Germline CDR1 and CDR2: SGDLS and YYNGEE. The CDR3 loop spans 15 amino acids. The CDR3 nucleotides are TGTGCCAGCAGCGTGGGACTAGCGGGGGAGGAGACCCAGTACTTC. Translating gives CASSVGLAGEETQYF.

J is TRBJ1-5 and V is TRBV7-9; D gene uncertain. Germline CDR1 SEHNR, CDR2 FQNEAQ (reference sequence). Deletions cut 1 base from V and 0 bases from J, with 4 bases between. The CDR3 contains 14 residues. In DNA form, the CDR3 reads TGTGCCAGCAGCTTAGAGGCTAGCAATCAGCCCCAGCATTTT. It is translated as CASSLEASNQPQHF.

The J gene is TRBJ1-2, the V gene TRBV14; no firm D call. The CDR3 totals 12 residues. Trimming cost V 0 bases and J 8 bases, with 7 bases left between them. Germline CDR1 reads SGHDN; CDR2 reads FVKESK. In DNA, the CDR3 is TGTGCCAGCAGCCAAGACCGCAGAGGCTACACCTTC. Residues: CASSQDRRGYTF.

This chain connects TRBV5-1 to TRBJ1-2, with 9 bases matching TRBD1. The CDR3 runs to 15 residues. Germline-derived CDR1 and CDR2 are SGHRS and YFSETQ. V was pared by 4 bases and J by 4 bases, with 8 bases of the junction left unmatched. CDR3: CASSANRGPGYGYTF. The CDR3 DNA follows: TGCGCCAGCAGCGCAAACAGGGGGCCGGGCTATGGCTACACCTTC.

This clone occurred once. The J gene is TRBJ1-4, the V gene TRBV30, with D uncertain. The V end was cut by 2 bases, the J end by 7 bases, with 17 bases between. CDR1 is GTSNPN, CDR2 SVGIG, per germline (reference sequence). CDR3 length: 15 amino acids. The CDR3 loop reads CAWSTRTGVSEKLFF. The CDR3 region has the DNA TGTGCCTGGAGTACCCGGACGGGAGTTAGTGAAAAACTGTTTTTT.

The rearrangement uses TRBV1 and TRBJ2-1; the table names TRBD2, a call not compared with the DNA. TRBV1 has pseudogene status. The CDR3 is made up of 16 amino acids. CDR3 amino acids: CTSSQVRGGDLNEQFF. The CDR3 DNA is TGCACCAGCAGCCAAGTCCGAGGAGGGGACCTCAATGAGCAGTTCTTC.

The chain combines TRBV19 with TRBJ2-2, with D unresolved. The V and J ends lost 7 bases and 4 bases respectively, with 16 bases between them. The CDR3 sequence is 15 residues long. Germline-derived CDR1 and CDR2 are LNHDA and SQIVND (reference sequence). This CDR3 is CASTPRAPGTGELFF. For the CDR3, the DNA is TGTGCCAGTACCCCCCGGGCCCCGGGCACCGGGGAGCTGTTTTTT.

The gene calls are TRBV4-2 and TRBJ2-4, with TRBD2 identical over 10 bases. CDR1 is LGHNA and CDR2 is YNFKEQ in the germline V gene. Unmatched junction bases numbered 3, after V lost 2 bases and J lost 5 bases. The CDR3 runs 15 residues. The CDR3 region is CASSQWSGGENIQYF. As DNA, the CDR3 is TGTGCCAGCAGCCAATGGAGCGGGGGGGAAAACATTCAGTACTTC.

This clone is a singleton in its sample. This sequence joins TRBV7-8 and TRBJ2-1; 10 positions match TRBD2. The CDR3 has 16 amino acids. From germline, CDR1 is SGHVS and CDR2 FQNEAQ. The junction had 13 bases not matched to a gene; V was cut back by 4 bases and J by 10 bases. The CDR3, as DNA: TGTGCCAGCAGCTCCAGACTAGCGGGCTCTCCAAAGGAGCAGTTCTTC. Translated: CASSSRLAGSPKEQFF. Using reference TRBV7-8 and TRBJ2-1 for the parts outside the CDR3, the full variable domain is GAGVSQSPRYKVAKRGQDVALRCDPISGHVSLFWYQQALGQGPEFLTYFQNEAQLDKSGLPSDRFFAERPEGSVSTLKIQRTQQEDSAVYLCASSSRLAGSPKEQFFGPGTRLTVL.

The V call is TRBV5-4, the J call TRBJ2-5, with 9 positions matching TRBD1. V lost 4 bases, J lost 6 bases, and 10 bases stayed unmatched. From germline, CDR1 is SGHNT and CDR2 YYREEE (reference sequence). The CDR3 runs to 15 residues. The CDR3 bases are TGTGCCAGCAGCCATCAGGGACAGGGAACGAAGACCCAGTACTTC. Translated: CASSHQGQGTKTQYF.

The rearrangement joins TRBV12-3 or TRBV12-4 to TRBJ2-2; D is unclear. V lost 2 bases and J 7 bases, leaving 5 bases between the germline ends. This CDR3 is 12 amino acids long. The CDR3 sequence is CASSLSGGELFF. CDR3 DNA: TGTGCCAGCAGTTTAAGTGGCGGGGAGCTGTTTTTT.

This clone has a single count. The V gene is TRBV6-2 or TRBV6-3, the J gene TRBJ1-2, with 10 bases identical to TRBD1. The CDR3 sequence is 17 residues long. CDR1 MNHEY and CDR2 SVGEGT come from the germline V gene. Unmatched junction bases numbered 17, after V lost 6 bases and J lost 7 bases. CDR3 bases: TGTGCCAGCAGCCCTACTGTAGGACAGGGGGGATGGGCTGGCTACACCTTC. Protein sequence: CASSPTVGQGGWAGYTF.

The V gene is TRBV20-1, the J gene TRBJ1-5, with 12 nucleotides matching TRBD1. The germline V gene has CDR1 DFQATT and CDR2 SNEGSKA (reference sequence). Unmatched junction bases numbered 6, after V lost 3 bases and J lost 0 bases. The CDR3 contains 17 residues. CDR3 DNA: TGCAGTGCTAGTGGGACAGGGGGCAGAAGTAGCAATCAGCCCCAGCATTTT. It specifies CSASGTGGRSSNQPQHF.

The V and J genes are TRBV3-1 (or the pseudogene TRBV3-2) and TRBJ1-5, with a tentative D call TRBD1 (5 bases). This CDR3 region has 15 residues. V was shortened by 0 bases and J by 3 bases, with 9 bases between the two germline ends. The V gene's germline CDR1 is LGHDT and CDR2 YNNKEL (reference sequence). The CDR3 reads CASSQDWGNNQPQHF. The CDR3 DNA reads TGTGCCAGCAGCCAAGATTGGGGGAACAATCAGCCCCAGCATTTT.

The chain has TRBV7-3 and TRBJ2-7, with D perhaps TRBD1 or TRBD2 (5 bases each). Trimming pared 3 bases from V and 3 bases from J, leaving 12 bases between. The CDR3 totals 14 residues. CDR1 is SGHTA and CDR2 is FQGTGA in the germline V gene. CDR3 loop: CASSLGTAGYEQYF. DNA of the CDR3: TGTGCCAGCAGCTTGGGGACGGCGGGCTACGAGCAGTACTTC.

The chain uses TRBV7-2 and TRBJ2-7, with D maybe TRBD2 (5 bases). The CDR3 consists of 14 residues. V lost 1 base and J lost 5, with 12 bases in between. Germline loops: CDR1 SGHTA, CDR2 FQGNSA. The CDR3 DNA is TGTGCCAGCAGCTTAGTGCTGGGGAGCGACGAGCAGTACTTC. Translation gives CASSLVLGSDEQYF. The variable domain in full, with the rest retrieved from reference TRBV7-2 and TRBJ2-7, is GAGVSQSPSNKVTEKGKDVELRCDPISGHTALYWYRQSLGQGLEFLIYFQGNSAPDKSGLPSDRFSAERTGGSVSTLTIQRTQQEDSAVYLCASSLVLGSDEQYFGPGTRLTVT.

The chain recombines TRBV7-2 with TRBJ1-6; D possibly corresponds to TRBD1 (5 bases). The CDR3 totals 18 residues. From germline, CDR1 is SGHTA and CDR2 FQGNSA. Trimming cost V 0 bases and J 1 base, with 13 bases left between them. Here the CDR3 reads CASSLATARASYNSPLHF. Here the CDR3 DNA reads TGTGCCAGCAGCTTAGCGACAGCCAGGGCGTCCTATAATTCACCCCTCCACTTT.

A single count supports this clone. The chain combines TRBV21-1 with TRBJ2-7; TRBD1, as called in the table, went unchecked against the DNA. TRBV21-1 constitutes a pseudogene. The CDR3 has 14 residues. The chain's CDR3 is CASSRDRESYEQYF. The CDR3 bases are TGTGCCAGCAGCAGGGACAGGGAAAGTTACGAGCAGTACTTC.